Sequencing of this T cell receptor (beta chain) was carried out in a study of blood T cell repertoires in COVID-19. Study summary: Samples representing acute and convalescent COVID-19 were sourced from the United States, Italy and Spain. From T cells, B-cell-depleted T cells, or PBMCs came the material, which was cDNA or gDNA.

The germline gives CDR1 SGDLS, CDR2 YYNGEE. Trimming took off 0 bases at V and 0 bases at J, with 12 bases between the two ends. This CDR3 spans 17 amino acids. Under the authors' procedure: Estimation of nucleated cell counts was performed using reference gene primer amplification. TCRdb's table, derived via immunoSEQ multiplex PCR, lists solely in-frame clones and lacks some. D and trimming come from the DNA, and the V and J calls and clone size come from that table. Of some 130,000 clones in the sample, approximately 85% were seen once. The sample was peripheral blood. This TCR was sampled from a human donor in a cohort sampled during active COVID-19. This chain links TRBV9 with TRBJ2-2, with D uncertain. The CDR3 here is CASSVGRDGANTGELFF. The CDR3 nucleotides read TGTGCCAGCAGCGTAGGGAGAGACGGCGCGAACACCGGGGAGCTGTTTTTT.